This is a list of T cell receptor beta chains from one sample in a study of blood T cell repertoires in COVID-19. Libraries were prepared by immunoSEQ multiplex PCR; TCRdb keeps only in-frame clonotypes and omits some of them. The sample has about 200,000 clones, around 86% seen once. Sequencing was carried out using peripheral blood. These receptor sequences come from a man aged 60 to 69 who had recovered from COVID-19. The CDR3 runs from the conserved cysteine through the conserved F or W. The order of the fields is clone size, V gene, D gene, J gene, CDR3 DNA, CDR3 protein. D genes are given only for firm matches. For some rows the clone size is stated as once, few or many, or as a class when expanded; others skip it.

-	TRBV19	TRBD1	TRBJ2-2	TGTGCCAGTAGTAAGGGACAGGGGCCCCTGAACACCGGGGAGCTGTTTTTT	CASSKGQGPLNTGELFF
-	TRBV6-5	TRBD2	TRBJ2-7	TGTGCCAGCAGAAGGACTAGCGGGACATACTACGAGCAGTACTTC	CASRRTSGTYYEQYF
few	TRBV28	-	TRBJ1-1	TGTGCCAGCAGCCCTGGGGAGGCAGTGAACACTGAAGCTTTCTTT	CASSPGEAVNTEAFF
-	TRBV6-2/TRBV6-3	TRBD2	TRBJ2-1	TGTGCCAGCAGCGACACTAGCGGGGGGGCCCAATACAATGAGCAGTTCTTC	CASSDTSGGAQYNEQFF
-	TRBV27	TRBD1	TRBJ1-4	TGTGCCAGCAGTACAGGGGTGATTAATGAAAAACTGTTTTTT	CASSTGVINEKLFF
-	TRBV4-2	-	TRBJ2-1	TGTGCCAGCAGCCCCACGGACTTTGAGCAGTTCTTC	CASSPTDFEQFF
-	TRBV27	TRBD1	TRBJ2-6	TGTGCCAGCGGGACAGACTCTGGGGCCAACGTCCTGACTTTC	CASGTDSGANVLTF
-	TRBV7-3	-	TRBJ2-3	TGTGCCAGCAGCTTATTTGGTACTAGCACAGATACGCAGTATTTT	CASSLFGTSTDTQYF
-	TRBV9	TRBD1	TRBJ1-6	TGTGCCAGCACCAGAGCCCCCGGGACAGATAATTCACCCCTCCACTTT	CASTRAPGTDNSPLHF
-	TRBV7-8	-	TRBJ1-2	TGTGCCAGCAGCTCTTCAGGGGATCAACTGTTTGGCTACACCTTC	CASSSSGDQLFGYTF